This T cell receptor (beta chain) emerged from a study of identical twins (TCRdb year 2016). Context from the whole study: TCR alpha and beta repertoires from monozygotic twins, unrelated adults of various ages and cord blood were deep-sequenced to test whether fetal clonotypes persist. To rule out contamination, replicate twin experiments were performed at different times with different library preparation protocols.

Every donor was a healthy Caucasian. The twin cohort consisted of three pairs of female monozygotic twins, all aged 18 to 29 years. Miltenyi CD45RO+ enrichment and human naive T-cell isolation kits were used to isolate memory (CD45RO+) and naive T cells from PBMC. The germline V gene encodes CDR1 SGHRS and CDR2 YFSETQ. The CDR3 numbers 13 residues from cysteine through phenylalanine. The retained sequence is limited to the CDR3, 39 bases, with the frame set at the first base. Relative to germline, V is 4 bases shorter and J is 7 bases shorter, with 15 bases between their ends. The study at large found these results: Abundant cord blood beta clonotypes carried fewer insertions; young adult naive repertoires showed a weaker similar trend, while memory repertoires showed none. Compared with coincidental sharing between unrelated individuals, an excess of low generation-probability sequences was observed among out-of-frame TCR alpha sequences shared between twins. The excess sharing between twins in beta out-of-frame sequences was weaker because fewer shared sequences reduced the signal-to-noise ratio. Invariant T cells such as MAIT and iNKT could partly confound zero-insertion analyses, although diverse VJ usage argued against such confounding for most clonotypes. In monozygotic twins, out-of-frame TCR alpha sharing was systematically underestimated by recombination models, although the models agreed with sharing between unrelated individuals. Conclusions relied on cross-sectional statistical analysis, since the same donors could not be followed over many years.

Receptor libraries were prepared by 5' RACE. Sequenced on an Illumina HiSeq 2000. Template switching added a universal primer binding site, and the final cDNA carried a unique molecular identifier that allowed TCR cDNA molecules to be counted accurately. Specific primers in the conserved constant-segment region were used to synthesize first-strand cDNA for the TCR alpha and beta chains. Each cDNA library was double barcoded, with a SMART-Mk sample barcode plus Illumina barcodes, to control for contamination. TruSeq adapter sequences, together with Illumina sample barcodes, were added in two successive PCR steps. TCR alpha and beta cDNA libraries were sequenced on the Illumina HiSeq platform with custom primers. The authors' analysis ran thus. MiGEC processed the raw reads to extract unique molecular identifiers, while MiXCR was used to determine the CDR3 positions. For each individual, recombination models were inferred using an EM algorithm with the repgenHMM and IGoR tools. The analysis of shared clonotypes was done with the tcR package in R, with sharing normalized by the product of cloneset sizes. To study raw recombination free of thymic and clonal selection effects, out-of-frame nonproductive sequences were analyzed. Using fastp at Q25 and MiXCR, TCRdb reprocessed the public reads and kept productive beta chains. CDR3 protein sequences are deduplicated, and each keeps its most common genes and DNA. The V and J calls were determined by TCRdb, not by the authors. The sample table shows about 280,000 distinct CDR3 sequences, and under 9% are seen once. Jointly, the top ten make up over 2% of the sample.

Remarks on this clonotype: The specificity of this receptor is unknown. No qualities accompany the bases; no much larger clone lies one base away.

This same sample was also part of a study on yellow fever vaccine responses in identical twins. The second study, in turn, reports: According to the authors, in identical twins the way T cells responded to vaccination appeared partly convergent and partly personalized. In the study, vaccine-responding T cell clones were precisely tracked in identical twins.

This clonotype originated in a woman younger than 35 in good health. Here the chain combines TRBV5-1 and TRBJ2-7, with the D segment possibly TRBD1 or TRBD2, each aligning over 5 bases. The sequenced sample was memory (CD45RO+) T cells sorted from blood. The sample's cell subset or site label is to be understood as: CD45RO+ enriched T cells. The bases read TGCGCCAGCAGCCCCCGGGGCTCGTGGGAGCAGTACTTC. It is translated as CASSPRGSWEQYF.